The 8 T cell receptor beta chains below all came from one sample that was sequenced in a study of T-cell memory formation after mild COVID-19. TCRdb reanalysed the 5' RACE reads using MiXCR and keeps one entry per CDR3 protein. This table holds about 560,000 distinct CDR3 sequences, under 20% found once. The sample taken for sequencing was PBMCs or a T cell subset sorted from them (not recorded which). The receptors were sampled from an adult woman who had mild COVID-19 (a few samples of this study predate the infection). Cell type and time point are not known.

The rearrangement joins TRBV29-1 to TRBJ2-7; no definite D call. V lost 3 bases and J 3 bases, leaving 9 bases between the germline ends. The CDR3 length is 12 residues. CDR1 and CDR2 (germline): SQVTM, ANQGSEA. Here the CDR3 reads CSVDGAGYEQYF. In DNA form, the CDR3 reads TGCAGCGTTGATGGCGCCGGCTACGAGCAGTACTTC.

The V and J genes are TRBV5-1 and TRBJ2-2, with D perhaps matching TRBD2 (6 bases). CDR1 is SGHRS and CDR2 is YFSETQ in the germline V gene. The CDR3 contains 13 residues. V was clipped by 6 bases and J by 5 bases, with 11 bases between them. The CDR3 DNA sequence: TGCGCCAGCATGGGTAGCGGAACCGGGGAGCTGTTTTTT. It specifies CASMGSGTGELFF.

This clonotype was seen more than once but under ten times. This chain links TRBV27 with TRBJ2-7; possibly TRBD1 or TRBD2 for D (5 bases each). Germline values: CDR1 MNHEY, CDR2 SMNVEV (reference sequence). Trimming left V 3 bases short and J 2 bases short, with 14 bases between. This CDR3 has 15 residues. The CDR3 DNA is TGTGCCAGCAGTTTGGGGCGGGCCGGGACCTACGAGCAGTACTTC. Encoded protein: CASSLGRAGTYEQYF.

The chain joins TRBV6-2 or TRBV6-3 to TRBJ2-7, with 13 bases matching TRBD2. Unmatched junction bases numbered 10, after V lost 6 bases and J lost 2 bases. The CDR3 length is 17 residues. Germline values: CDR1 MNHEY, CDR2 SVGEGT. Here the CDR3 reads CASRRTSGRGLTYEQYF. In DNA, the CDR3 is TGTGCCAGCAGACGGACTAGCGGGAGAGGATTGACCTACGAGCAGTACTTC.

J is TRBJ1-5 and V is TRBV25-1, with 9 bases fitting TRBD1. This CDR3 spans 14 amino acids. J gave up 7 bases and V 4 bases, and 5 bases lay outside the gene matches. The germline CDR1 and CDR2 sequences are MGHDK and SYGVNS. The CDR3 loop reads CASSGDRAGQPQHF. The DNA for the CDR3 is TGTGCCAGCAGTGGGGACAGGGCTGGACAGCCCCAGCATTTT.

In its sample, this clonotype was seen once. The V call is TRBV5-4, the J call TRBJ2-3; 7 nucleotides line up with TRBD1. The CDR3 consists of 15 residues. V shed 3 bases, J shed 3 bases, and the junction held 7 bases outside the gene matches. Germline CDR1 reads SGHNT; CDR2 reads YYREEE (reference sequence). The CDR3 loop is CASSSDRRTTDTQYF. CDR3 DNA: TGTGCCAGCAGCTCGGACAGGCGGACGACAGATACGCAGTATTTT.

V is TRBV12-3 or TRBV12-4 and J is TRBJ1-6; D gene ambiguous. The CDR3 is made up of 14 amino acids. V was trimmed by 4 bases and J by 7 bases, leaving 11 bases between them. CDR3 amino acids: CASSSRFRNSPLHF. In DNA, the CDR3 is TGTGCCAGCAGTTCGAGGTTCCGCAATTCACCCCTCCACTTT.

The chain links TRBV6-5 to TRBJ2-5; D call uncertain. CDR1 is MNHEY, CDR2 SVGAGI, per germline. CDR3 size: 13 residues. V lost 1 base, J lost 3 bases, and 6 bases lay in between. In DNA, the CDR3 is TGTGCCAGCAGTTACTGGGCAAAAGAGACCCAGTACTTC. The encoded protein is CASSYWAKETQYF.